Listed here are 31 T cell receptor beta chains from one sample, sequenced in a study of shared clonotypes between healthy human individuals. Sequencing used immunoSEQ multiplex PCR; TCRdb keeps in-frame clones, though not all of them. The sample includes just over 2,000,000 clones, roughly 95% seen only once; the top ten take 0.1% to 0.15%. Input material: naive CD4+ T cells sorted from blood. The subset here: CD45RA+ positively selected. All receptors derive from a man between 18 and 29 years old in good health.

The J gene is TRBJ1-2, the V gene TRBV4-1; TRBD1 aligns across 7 bases. The CDR3 has 16 residues. V was pared by 0 bases and J by 0 bases, with 4 bases of the junction left unmatched. Germline V gives CDR1 MGHRA, CDR2 YSYEKL. CDR3 in DNA: TGCGCCAGCAGCCAAGACTTGGGACAGCCTAACTATGGCTACACCTTC. Residues: CASSQDLGQPNYGYTF.

The chain links TRBV6-6 to TRBJ1-6, with 7 bases identical to TRBD1. The CDR3 consists of 15 residues. Germline CDR1 and CDR2: MNHNY and SVGAGI (reference sequence). V lost 0 bases, J lost 7 bases, and 3 bases stayed unmatched. The CDR3 region is CASSYSQGLNSPLHF. The CDR3 DNA reads as TGTGCCAGCAGTTACTCACAGGGGCTCAATTCACCCCTCCACTTT.

The chain uses TRBV7-9 and TRBJ2-2; maybe TRBD1 (6 bases). V was pared by 5 bases and J by 2 bases, with 21 bases between. From germline, CDR1 is SEHNR and CDR2 FQNEAQ (reference sequence). This CDR3 comprises 18 residues. The CDR3 DNA reads TGTGCCAGCAGCCCGAGACCTAGACAGGCGAAAAACACCGGGGAGCTGTTTTTT. Amino acid sequence: CASSPRPRQAKNTGELFF.

The CDR3 here is CASNLGTGSGDEQFF. Here the CDR3 DNA reads TGTGCCAGCAACCTAGGGACAGGGAGTGGGGATGAGCAGTTCTTC. The V call is TRBV6-1, the J call TRBJ2-1, with TRBD1 matching over 9 bases. V was clipped by 7 bases and J by 8 bases; unmatched bases: 12. Germline V gives CDR1 MNHNS, CDR2 SASEGT. There are 15 residues in the CDR3.

As regards this clone: The junction departs from germline at one end; a sequencing error may be responsible. The DNA of the CDR3 is TGTGCCTGGAGACTCAGGGGGAACGCTGAAGCTTTCTTT. Translated: CAWRLRGNAEAFF. This chain links TRBV30 with TRBJ1-1; 7 bases agree with TRBD1. The CDR3 covers 13 residues. Per the germline V gene, CDR1 is GTSNPN and CDR2 is SVGIG (reference sequence).

V is TRBV10-1 and J is TRBJ2-3; possible D gene TRBD2, 5 bases. Germline assignment: CDR1 WNHNN and CDR2 SYGVQD (reference sequence). V was shortened by 0 bases and J by 6 bases, with 13 bases between the two germline ends. The CDR3 is 15 amino acids. The CDR3 loop reads CASSESALVADTQYF. Here the CDR3 DNA reads TGCGCCAGCAGTGAGTCGGCCCTAGTAGCGGATACGCAGTATTTT.

The rearrangement joins TRBV9 to TRBJ1-3, with D possibly being TRBD1 (5 bases). CDR1 is SGDLS, CDR2 YYNGEE, per germline. The CDR3 runs 15 residues. V was clipped by 3 bases and J by 0 bases, with 10 bases between them. The CDR3 DNA reads as TGTGCCAGCAGCGCCACAGGATTCTCTGGAAACACCATATATTTT. It yields the protein CASSATGFSGNTIYF.

The rearrangement uses TRBV6-5 and TRBJ1-1, with 7 bases matching TRBD1. This CDR3 is 15 amino acids long. The junction had 9 bases not matched to a gene; V was cut back by 4 bases and J by 4 bases. Germline CDR1 is MNHEY and CDR2 is SVGAGI. CDR3 sequence reads: CASSSPTGTVTEAFF. In nucleotides, the CDR3 is TGTGCCAGCAGTTCCCCGACAGGGACGGTCACTGAAGCTTTCTTT.

This clone has a single count. The chain uses TRBV6-6 and TRBJ1-1, with TRBD1 as a possible D gene (5 bases). V lost 6 bases to trimming and J lost 5 bases, with 16 bases between them. The CDR3 contains 14 residues. Looked up from germline, CDR1 is MNHNY and CDR2 is SVGAGI (reference sequence). CDR3 nucleotide sequence: TGTGCCAGCAGCCGGGGGGAGGGGACGACTGAAGCTTTCTTT. It specifies CASSRGEGTTEAFF.

This chain links TRBV5-4 with TRBJ1-4; D unresolved. Germline lookup yields CDR1 SGHNT and CDR2 YYREEE (reference sequence). Trimming shortened V by 0 bases and J by 0 bases, and 12 bases separated the two germline ends. The CDR3 is 17 residues long. The CDR3 reads CASSLAGSSSTNEKLFF. Here the CDR3 DNA reads TGTGCCAGCAGCTTGGCCGGGTCCTCTTCAACTAATGAAAAACTGTTTTTT.

The genes are TRBV19 and TRBJ1-1; 7 bases align to TRBD1. Trimming cost V 6 bases and J 0 bases; bases outside gene matches: 4. The CDR3 length is 14 residues. Germline V lookup: CDR1 LNHDA, CDR2 SQIVND (reference sequence). CDR3 in amino acids: CASRTGTVNTEAFF. The DNA of the CDR3 is TGTGCCAGTAGGACCGGGACAGTGAACACTGAAGCTTTCTTT.

The chain carries TRBV6-6 and TRBJ1-2; 8 bases map to TRBD1. The trim removed 5 bases at V and 0 bases at J, leaving 5 bases unmatched. Germline assignment: CDR1 MNHNY and CDR2 SVGAGI (reference sequence). The CDR3 length is 15 residues. The CDR3 is CASSTTGGTNYGYTF. The CDR3 nucleotides read TGTGCCAGCAGTACCACAGGGGGTACTAACTATGGCTACACCTTC.

Note on this clone: The germline gene is not matched at one end of the junction; a read error may be the cause. The genes are TRBV30 and TRBJ2-7, with a tentative D call TRBD2 (6 bases). The CDR3 is 13 amino acids. Germline CDR1 GTSNPN, CDR2 SVGIG (reference sequence). The CDR3 is CAWTGSPLYEQYF. The CDR3 nucleotides are TGTGCTTGGACCGGGAGTCCGTTATACGAGCAGTACTTC.

V usage is TRBV5-1 and J usage is TRBJ2-2; D unclear. Germline CDR1 and CDR2: SGHRS and YFSETQ. This CDR3 region has 16 residues. The germline V and J ends were trimmed by 0 bases and 0 bases, with 9 bases remaining between them. The CDR3 nucleotides read TGCGCCAGCAGCTTGGAGGTATTCGCGAACACCGGGGAGCTGTTTTTT. Its protein product is CASSLEVFANTGELFF.

The V and J genes are TRBV2 and TRBJ2-1, with D unclear. The V and J ends lost 5 bases and 4 bases respectively, with 15 bases between them. This CDR3 region has 15 residues. Germline V CDR1 and CDR2: SNHLY, FYNNEI. This CDR3 reads CASSRDSAIYNEQFF. CDR3 in DNA: TGTGCCAGCAGTCGTGACTCGGCGATATACAATGAGCAGTTCTTC.

This sequence joins TRBV18 and TRBJ1-1; 8 bases are shared with TRBD1. In germline, CDR1 is KGHSH, CDR2 LQKENI. The CDR3 runs 14 residues. V was pared by 6 bases and J by 5 bases, with 8 bases of the junction left unmatched. The CDR3 bases are TGTGCCAGCTCCTTCCAGGGGGCGCCGACTGAAGCTTTCTTT. It specifies CASSFQGAPTEAFF. Full variable domain (outside the CDR3, taken from reference TRBV18 and TRBJ1-1): NAGVMQNPRHLVRRRGQEARLRCSPMKGHSHVYWYRQLPEEGLKFMVYLQKENIIDESGMPKERFSAEFPKEGPSILRIQQVVRGDSAAYFCASSFQGAPTEAFFGQGTRLTVV.

V gene TRBV28 combines with J gene TRBJ1-2; 7 nucleotides match TRBD1. With V trimmed by 7 bases and J by 4 bases, 18 bases remained unmatched. Per germline, CDR1 MDHEN and CDR2 SYDVKM. The CDR3 has 17 residues. The CDR3 sequence is CASTLGGSQTTSYGYTF. CDR3 nucleotide sequence: TGTGCCAGCACCCTAGGGGGCAGCCAGACCACTTCCTATGGCTACACCTTC.

The V and J genes are TRBV7-9 and TRBJ1-3; D gene ambiguous. This CDR3 has 19 residues. Germline V lookup: CDR1 SEHNR, CDR2 FQNEAQ (reference sequence). With 5 bases removed from V and 0 bases from J, the gap between germline ends came to 23 bases. CDR3 DNA sequence: TGTGCCAGCAGCCCCTTGGCGGAATGGGGAGCCCGCTCTGGAAACACCATATATTTT. This translates into CASSPLAEWGARSGNTIYF.

Turning to this clone: A much larger clone differs from this one at a single base, so this may be a read error. Other DNA sequences within the sample encode an identical CDR3. The J gene is TRBJ1-6, the V gene TRBV6-6; a possible D gene is TRBD1 (5 bases). The V gene lost 2 bases and the J gene lost 6 bases, with 11 bases spanning the gap. From germline, CDR1 is MNHNY and CDR2 SVGAGI (reference sequence). The length of the CDR3 is 15 residues. The CDR3 region is CASSYLTGANSPLHF. The CDR3 DNA reads as TGTGCCAGCAGTTACCTGACCGGGGCTAATTCACCCCTCCACTTT.

CDR3 sequence: CASSGGLGLNEQFF. CDR3 nucleotide sequence: TGCGCCAGCAGCGGGGGACTAGGGCTGAATGAGCAGTTCTTC. V is TRBV5-1 and J is TRBJ2-1, with 8 bases lining up with TRBD2. V dropped 4 bases and J dropped 7; count of bases not matched to a gene: 7. CDR3 length equals 14 residues. Germline loops: CDR1 SGHRS, CDR2 YFSETQ.

The rearrangement uses TRBV6-1 and TRBJ2-3; 10 positions agree with TRBD2. V dropped 4 bases and J dropped 6; count of bases not matched to a gene: 7. The CDR3 runs to 15 residues. Looked up from germline, CDR1 is MNHNS and CDR2 is SASEGT. The CDR3 is CASSASGTSVDTQYF. The DNA for the CDR3 is TGTGCCAGCAGTGCCTCCGGGACTAGCGTTGATACGCAGTATTTT.

The rearrangement joins TRBV28 to TRBJ1-2; D ambiguous. Trimming pared 8 bases from V and 0 bases from J, leaving 13 bases between. Germline CDR1 reads MDHEN; CDR2 reads SYDVKM. The CDR3 is 14 amino acids. As DNA, the CDR3 is TGTGCCAGCCGGACGGGAATAGCTAACTATGGCTACACCTTC. Translation: CASRTGIANYGYTF.

This chain connects TRBV6-5 to TRBJ2-2, with D unclear. V was trimmed by 4 bases and J by 5 bases, leaving 14 bases between them. The CDR3 has 15 amino acids. Germline V CDR1 and CDR2: MNHEY, SVGAGI. The CDR3 sequence is CASSWGTQGTGELFF. In DNA form, the CDR3 reads TGTGCCAGCAGTTGGGGTACTCAAGGAACCGGGGAGCTGTTTTTT.

The chain links TRBV6-1 to TRBJ2-7, with 11 bases lining up with TRBD2. In germline, CDR1 is MNHNS, CDR2 SASEGT. Trimming took 6 bases from V and 8 from J; bases not matched to a gene: 9. CDR3 length: 14 residues. The CDR3 coding sequence is TGTGCCAGCAGCGAGGGACTAGCGGTACTAAAGCAGTACTTC. Encoded protein: CASSEGLAVLKQYF.

V usage is TRBV28 and J usage is TRBJ1-5; the D gene is possibly TRBD1 (6 bases). Germline V gives CDR1 MDHEN, CDR2 SYDVKM. The V end lost 5 bases, the J end lost 0 bases, and 17 bases lay between the germline ends. The CDR3 contains 17 residues. For the CDR3, the DNA is TGTGCCAGCAGTGCCCCTCAGGGGATGTATAGCAATCAGCCCCAGCATTTT. Protein: CASSAPQGMYSNQPQHF.

The V and J genes are TRBV6-5 and TRBJ1-5; D gene ambiguous. Trimming stripped 8 bases from V and 3 bases from J, with 8 bases between. From germline, CDR1 is MNHEY and CDR2 SVGAGI. There are 12 residues in the CDR3. The CDR3 region has the DNA TGTGCCAGCGGACCAGACAATCAGCCCCAGCATTTT. Its translation is CASGPDNQPQHF.

This rearrangement joins TRBV13 to TRBJ2-7; TRBD1 or TRBD2 may be the D gene (6 bases each). This CDR3 region has 14 residues. Trimming cost V 3 bases and J 3 bases, with 12 bases left between them. Germline CDR1 PRHDT, CDR2 FYEKMQ (reference sequence). The CDR3 coding sequence is TGTGCCAGCAGCTTGGAGGGGGACCTCTACGAGCAGTACTTC. The encoded protein is CASSLEGDLYEQYF.

The V and J genes are TRBV12-5 and TRBJ1-2, with 7 bases fitting TRBD1. The CDR3 has 15 residues. Unmatched junction bases numbered 10, after V lost 5 bases and J lost 4 bases. Germline CDR1 LGHNT, CDR2 FRNRAP. DNA of the CDR3: TGTGCTAGTGGTATCACTCCAGGGGGGGGCTATGGCTACACCTTC. It yields the protein CASGITPGGGYGYTF.

The gene calls are TRBV6-5 and TRBJ1-1; D unresolved. CDR3 size: 14 residues. The V gene's germline CDR1 is MNHEY and CDR2 SVGAGI. V was shortened by 6 bases and J by 3 bases, with 14 bases between the two germline ends. The CDR3, as DNA: TGTGCCAGCAGCCGGCGGGGTGTGGACACTGAAGCTTTCTTT. It is translated as CASSRRGVDTEAFF.

The J gene is TRBJ1-4, the V gene TRBV18; 9 bases are shared with TRBD1. CDR1 KGHSH and CDR2 LQKENI come from the germline V gene. There are 16 residues in the CDR3. The J segment lost 6 bases and the V segment lost 3 bases, leaving 8 bases of the junction unmatched. CDR3: CASSPRQGDLDEKLFF. For the CDR3, the DNA is TGTGCCAGCTCACCGAGACAGGGGGACTTAGATGAAAAACTGTTTTTT. The variable domain in full, completed from reference TRBV18 and TRBJ1-4, reads NAGVMQNPRHLVRRRGQEARLRCSPMKGHSHVYWYRQLPEEGLKFMVYLQKENIIDESGMPKERFSAEFPKEGPSILRIQQVVRGDSAAYFCASSPRQGDLDEKLFFGSGTQLSVL.

On this clone: This sample also contains other DNA sequences that code for the same CDR3. The chain has TRBV18 and TRBJ1-1; D remains unclear. V gave up 2 bases and J gave up 1 base, with 5 bases separating them. CDR1 is KGHSH and CDR2 is LQKENI in the germline V gene. CDR3 length: 13 amino acids. The CDR3 nucleotides are TGTGCCAGCTCACCAGCAGAGAACACTGAAGCTTTCTTT. It specifies CASSPAENTEAFF.